The present entry profiles one T cell receptor beta chain with its context. Its antigen is unidentified. Repertoires were generated with immunoSEQ multiplex PCR, while TCRdb's copy carries only in-frame clones and drops some. The sample has under 150,000 clones, approximately 85% seen once. The sample is drawn from a study of T cell responses to AZD1222 COVID-19 vaccine. Background on the study: Recipients boosted at about 4 weeks or about 12 weeks are pooled.

The CDR3 runs 12 residues. V was pared by 10 bases and J by 1 base, with 8 bases between. Whole-study results and caveats: Increased Spike-specific TCR breadth and depth were observed after two AZD1222 doses. Nearly half of unique spike-specific TCRs reportedly avoided B.1.351 and B.1.1.7 mutated regions. At baseline, just 6 or 7 AZD1222 recipients tested seropositive.

The receptor was isolated from an adult in good health. The sample was peripheral blood, taken on day 0 of AZD1222 vaccination. This sequence joins TRBV12-3 or TRBV12-4 and TRBJ1-3; D is perhaps TRBD1 (5 bases). The CDR3 is CATGGSGNTIYF. The CDR3 DNA reads as TGTGCCACCGGGGGTTCTGGAAACACCATATATTTT.